This TCR beta chain comes out of a study of T-cell reconstitution after alpha-beta-depleted transplantation in children. Preparing the TCRbeta library involved the use of unique molecular identifiers. TCRdb reanalysed the PCR reads using MiXCR and keeps one entry per CDR3 protein. The repertoire holds 45,000 to 55,000 distinct CDR3 sequences, with over 4.5% as singletons. The CDR3 contains 10 residues. V shed 5 bases and J shed 7 bases, with 4 bases lying between them. The germline CDR1 and CDR2 sequences are MDHEN and SYDVKM. The clonotype comes from a female patient aged 2-9 years who had a stem cell transplant for aplastic anemia, so the T cells may come from the graft donor. The chain joins TRBV28 to TRBJ2-3, with D unresolved. Sequencing used PBMCs, mostly from graft donor cells, obtained 60 days after TCRalphabeta/CD19-depleted stem cell transplant. The CDR3 spells CASSRNTQYF. Here the CDR3 DNA reads TGTGCCAGCAGTCGAAATACGCAGTATTTT.